The 19 T cell receptor beta chains in this list originate from one sample, sequenced in a study of blood T cell repertoires in COVID-19. TCRdb's table, derived via immunoSEQ multiplex PCR, lists solely in-frame clones and lacks some. The table includes more than 200,000 clones, about four fifths detected once. The specimen was peripheral blood. Receptor source: a man older than 75 with acute or convalescent COVID-19.

The chain joins TRBV19 to TRBJ1-5; TRBD1 matches 9 bases. Germline V lookup: CDR1 LNHDA, CDR2 SQIVND (reference sequence). The length of the CDR3 is 18 residues. V gave up 2 bases and J gave up 1 base; unmatched junction bases: 9. The CDR3 loop reads CASSIPPGQGISNQPQHF. In DNA form, the CDR3 reads TGTGCCAGTAGTATACCCCCGGGACAGGGTATAAGCAATCAGCCCCAGCATTTT.

The chain is built from TRBV7-2 and TRBJ1-2; 9 bases match TRBD1. V shed 3 bases, J shed 1 base, and the junction held 3 bases outside the gene matches. The germline V gene encodes CDR1 SGHTA and CDR2 FQGNSA. The CDR3 is 15 amino acids. In DNA, the CDR3 is TGTGCCAGCAGCTTGGGACAGGGAAATAACTATGGCTACACCTTC. The encoded protein is CASSLGQGNNYGYTF.

This clone is a singleton in its sample. The gene calls are TRBV2 and TRBJ2-1, with D maybe TRBD2 (5 bases). The CDR3 length is 13 residues. V lost 6 bases to trimming and J lost 3 bases, with 9 bases between them. CDR1 is SNHLY, CDR2 FYNNEI, per germline. The CDR3 nucleotides read TGTGCCAGCAGGGGGAGCTTCTACAATGAGCAGTTCTTC. Its translation: CASRGSFYNEQFF.

The J gene is TRBJ1-6, the V gene TRBV27; the match to TRBD1 covers 8 bases. Germline assignment: CDR1 MNHEY and CDR2 SMNVEV (reference sequence). The V and J ends lost 5 bases and 14 bases, in that order; junction bases with no gene match: 14. This CDR3 is 15 amino acids long. DNA for the CDR3: TGTGCCAGCAGTAAACCGGGACAGGAAGGGAGCACCCTCCACTTT. As protein: CASSKPGQEGSTLHF.

The chain is built from TRBV5-1 and TRBJ1-5; the D gene is possibly TRBD1 (6 bases). This CDR3 spans 14 amino acids. Germline loops: CDR1 SGHRS, CDR2 YFSETQ. V was shortened by 5 bases and J by 1 base, with 10 bases between the two germline ends. In nucleotides, the CDR3 is TGCGCCAGCAGACCCGACAGGAGCAATCAGCCCCAGCATTTT. As protein: CASRPDRSNQPQHF. Full variable domain (outside the CDR3, taken from reference TRBV5-1 and TRBJ1-5): KAGVTQTPRYLIKTRGQQVTLSCSPISGHRSVSWYQQTPGQGLQFLFEYFSETQRNKGNFPGRFSGRQFSNSRSEMNVSTLELGDSALYLCASRPDRSNQPQHFGDGTRLSIL.

The chain carries TRBV2 and TRBJ1-2; 9 bases agree with TRBD1. Germline-derived CDR1 and CDR2 are SNHLY and FYNNEI. Germline trimming cut 4 bases from V and 7 bases from J; bases unmatched to any gene: 10. The CDR3 contains 15 residues. The DNA for the CDR3 is TGTGCCAGCAGTGGGGACAGGGTGTCGGGGTTTGGCTACACCTTC. Its translation is CASSGDRVSGFGYTF.

The chain links TRBV5-1 to TRBJ2-1; TRBD1 agrees at 8 bases. This CDR3 contains 15 residues. Germline V gene sequence: CDR1 SGHRS, CDR2 YFSETQ. V gave up 2 bases and J gave up 2 bases; unmatched junction bases: 3. This chain's CDR3 is CASSLVTGAYNEQFF. The DNA for the CDR3 is TGCGCCAGCAGCTTAGTGACAGGGGCCTACAATGAGCAGTTCTTC.

The rearrangement uses TRBV24-1 and TRBJ2-7, with 8 bases matching TRBD1. The CDR3 is made up of 14 amino acids. Germline CDR1 KGHDR, CDR2 SFDVKD. The V gene end was trimmed by 9 bases and the J gene end by 0 bases; junction bases not matched to a gene: 6. The CDR3 reads CATQAGTGSYEQYF. The CDR3, as DNA: TGTGCCACCCAAGCCGGGACAGGCTCCTACGAGCAGTACTTC.

V and J are TRBV5-1 and TRBJ2-1, with 12 bases lining up with TRBD2. Germline CDR1 reads SGHRS; CDR2 reads YFSETQ. Trimming removed 4 bases from V and 7 bases from J; junction bases left unmatched: 6. The CDR3 loop spans 15 amino acids. The CDR3 sequence: CASSLDGLAGNEQFF. In DNA, the CDR3 is TGCGCCAGCAGCCTGGACGGACTAGCGGGGAATGAGCAGTTCTTC. Full variable domain (outside the CDR3, taken from reference TRBV5-1 and TRBJ2-1): KAGVTQTPRYLIKTRGQQVTLSCSPISGHRSVSWYQQTPGQGLQFLFEYFSETQRNKGNFPGRFSGRQFSNSRSEMNVSTLELGDSALYLCASSLDGLAGNEQFFGPGTRLTVL.

The gene calls are TRBV5-4 and TRBJ1-1, with TRBD1 matching 7 bases. Germline V gene lookup returns CDR1 SGHNT and CDR2 YYREEE (reference sequence). This CDR3 contains 13 residues. V trimming: 4 bases; J trimming: 1 base; junction bases outside the gene matches: 1. The CDR3 nucleotides are TGTGCCAGCAGCCAGGGGGGGAACACTGAAGCTTTCTTT. Its translation is CASSQGGNTEAFF.

A single count supports this clone. The chain carries TRBV18 and TRBJ1-3; 7 positions match TRBD1. The germline V gene has CDR1 KGHSH and CDR2 LQKENI. With V trimmed by 3 bases and J by 0 bases, 11 bases remained unmatched. CDR3 length: 18 residues. This chain's CDR3 is CASSPLILGTASGNTIYF. In DNA form, the CDR3 reads TGTGCCAGCTCACCCCTCATCCTAGGGACAGCCTCTGGAAACACCATATATTTT. Variable domain in full (rest from reference TRBV18 and TRBJ1-3): NAGVMQNPRHLVRRRGQEARLRCSPMKGHSHVYWYRQLPEEGLKFMVYLQKENIIDESGMPKERFSAEFPKEGPSILRIQQVVRGDSAAYFCASSPLILGTASGNTIYFGEGSWLTVV.

The chain couples TRBV5-1 to TRBJ1-4; TRBD1 matches at 11 bases. This CDR3 spans 16 amino acids. Germline trimming cut 5 bases from V and 7 bases from J; bases unmatched to any gene: 10. Germline assignment: CDR1 SGHRS and CDR2 YFSETQ. The CDR3 region is CASRTGTGGLIEKLFF. CDR3 nucleotides: TGCGCCAGCAGGACCGGGACAGGGGGTCTCATTGAAAAACTGTTTTTT.

This sequence joins TRBV18 and TRBJ1-5, with D possibly TRBD1 on 5 matching bases. CDR3 length: 15 amino acids. CDR1 is KGHSH, CDR2 LQKENI, per germline. Trimming pared 3 bases from V and 7 bases from J, leaving 16 bases between. The CDR3 protein is CASSPQKGRGQPQHF. Here the CDR3 DNA reads TGTGCCAGCTCACCGCAGAAGGGGAGGGGACAGCCCCAGCATTTT.

This chain links TRBV5-1 with TRBJ1-1; D perhaps matches TRBD1 (5 bases). CDR3 size: 14 residues. The germline V and J ends were trimmed by 1 base and 1 base, with 8 bases remaining between them. Germline assignment: CDR1 SGHRS and CDR2 YFSETQ. The CDR3 sequence: CASSLQGWNTEAFF. The CDR3 DNA reads as TGCGCCAGCAGCTTGCAGGGCTGGAACACTGAAGCTTTCTTT.

As DNA, the CDR3 is TGTGCCAGCAGCTTGTACAGGGAAGCTTTCTTT. Translated, it gives CASSLYREAFF. The chain uses TRBV5-6 and TRBJ1-1; D perhaps matches TRBD1 (5 bases). Germline V gene data show CDR1 as SGHDT and CDR2 as YYEEEE. The CDR3 has 11 amino acids. Trimming left V 1 base short and J 8 bases short, with 6 bases between.

The V gene is TRBV6-4, the J gene TRBJ1-2; 10 bases line up with TRBD1. Germline V gives CDR1 MRHNA, CDR2 SNTAGT. V shed 6 bases and J 5 bases; nucleotides not matched to a gene: 18. The CDR3 consists of 18 residues. This chain's CDR3 is CASRRQGARAGEEYGYTF. CDR3 nucleotides: TGTGCCAGCAGGCGACAGGGGGCGAGAGCGGGCGAAGAATATGGCTACACCTTC.

This clone was seen once. The CDR3 nucleotides are TGTGCCAGCAGCTTTTCCAGGGGCGCAAAACTGTTTTTT. Translating it yields CASSFSRGAKLFF. V usage is TRBV5-6 and J usage is TRBJ1-4; maybe TRBD1 (6 bases). This CDR3 contains 13 residues. Looked up from germline, CDR1 is SGHDT and CDR2 is YYEEEE. V was cut by 2 bases and J by 10 bases, with 12 bases left in between. Drawing the rest from reference TRBV5-6 and TRBJ1-4, the complete variable domain is DAGVTQSPTHLIKTRGQQVTLRCSPKSGHDTVSWYQQALGQGPQFIFQYYEEEERQRGNFPDRFSGHQFPNYSSELNVNALLLGDSALYLCASSFSRGAKLFFGSGTQLSVL.

The chain employs TRBV9 and TRBJ2-3, with 11 bases lining up with TRBD2. The CDR3 runs to 15 residues. Trimming removed 0 bases from V and 3 bases from J; junction bases left unmatched: 0. Looked up from germline, CDR1 is SGDLS and CDR2 is YYNGEE. The CDR3 sequence: CASSVVAGGTDTQYF. The CDR3 bases are TGTGCCAGCAGCGTAGTAGCGGGAGGGACAGATACGCAGTATTTT.

This chain uses TRBV3-1 (or the pseudogene TRBV3-2) with TRBJ1-1; D gene unclear. V gave up 0 bases and J gave up 2 bases, with 7 bases separating them. Germline V gene data show CDR1 as LGHDT and CDR2 as YNNKEL (reference sequence). The CDR3 is made up of 14 amino acids. CDR3 sequence (DNA): TGTGCCAGCAGCCAAGATGGCAAAAACACTGAAGCTTTCTTT. Its translation: CASSQDGKNTEAFF.